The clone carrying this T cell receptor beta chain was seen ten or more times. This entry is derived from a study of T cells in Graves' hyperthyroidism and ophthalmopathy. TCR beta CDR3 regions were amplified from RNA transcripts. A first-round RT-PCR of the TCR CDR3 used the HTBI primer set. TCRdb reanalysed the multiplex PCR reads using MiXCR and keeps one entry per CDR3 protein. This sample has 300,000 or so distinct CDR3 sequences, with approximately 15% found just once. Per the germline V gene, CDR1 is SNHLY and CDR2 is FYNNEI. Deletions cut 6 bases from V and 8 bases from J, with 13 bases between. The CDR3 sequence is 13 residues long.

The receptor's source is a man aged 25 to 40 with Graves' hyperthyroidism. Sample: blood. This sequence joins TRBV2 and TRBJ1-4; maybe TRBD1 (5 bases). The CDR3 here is CASRAAGLEKLFF. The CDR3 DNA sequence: TGTGCCAGCAGGGCCGCAGGGTTAGAAAAACTGTTTTTT.